Shown below are 28 T cell receptor beta chains from a single sample sequenced in a study of tumor-infiltrating lymphocytes in primary liver carcinoma. For each extraction, RNA and DNA were obtained together from about 21-30 mg of unsorted bulk tissue. Synthesis of TCR beta cDNA was carried out from 500 ng total RNA with a constant-region primer. Slightly modified ARM-PCR with three nested multiplex PCR rounds yielded TCR beta libraries. PCR rounds one and two used TRBV1-TRBV30 forward primers with a C-beta reverse primer for around 10 cycles each. MiXCR, applied by TCRdb to the multiplex PCR reads, yields one record per CDR3 protein. Found here are some 46,000 distinct CDR3 sequences, around 80% of them singletons; the top ten hold 35% to 45%. Sample: tumor-adjacent normal liver tissue. The receptors were gathered from a woman aged 30 to 39 with primary liver carcinoma and hepatitis B virus infection.

In the case of this clonotype: A read error may account for a junction end that differs from germline. J is TRBJ2-6 and V is TRBV5-6, with a possible D match to TRBD1 (6 bases). Per germline, CDR1 SGHDT and CDR2 YYEEEE. CDR3 length: 17 residues. The CDR3 nucleotides are TGTGCCAGCAGCCAGGACAGCAGCCCCTCTGGGGCCAACATCCTGACTTTC. Amino acid sequence: CASSQDSSPSGANILTF.

On this clonotype: At one boundary the junction diverges from the germline segment, which might be a read error. The chain recombines TRBV14 with TRBJ2-5; unclear D gene. There are 14 residues in the CDR3. CDR1 SGHDN and CDR2 FVKESK come from the germline V gene. In DNA, the CDR3 is TGCGCCAGCAGCCAAGATTGGAGCGCTGGGACCCAGTACTTC. Encoded protein: CASSQDWSAGTQYF.

V and J are TRBV11-2 and TRBJ2-1; D not certain. Germline V gene lookup returns CDR1 SGHAT and CDR2 FQNNGV. The CDR3 is made up of 13 amino acids. V was trimmed by 4 bases and J by 6 bases, leaving 10 bases between them. The CDR3 bases are TGTGCCAGCAGCTCAGCCCAGTTCAATGAGCAGTTCTTC. Its translation: CASSSAQFNEQFF. Based on the CDR3 plus reference TRBV11-2 and TRBJ2-1, the full variable domain is EAGVAQSPRYKIIEKRQSVAFWCNPISGHATLYWYQQILGQGPKLLIQFQNNGVVDDSQLPKDRFSAERLKGVDSTLKIQPAKLEDSAVYLCASSSAQFNEQFFGPGTRLTVL.

On this clonotype: Without the conserved terminal phenylalanine or tryptophan, this CDR3 likely stems from a read error. It is unclear where the CDR3 begins or ends on the DNA, so no DNA is shown, and the CDR3 is as TCRdb lists it. The V call is TRBV6-5, the J call TRBJ2-7; the D call in the table, TRBD1, was not verified against the DNA. Per the germline V gene, CDR1 is MNHEY and CDR2 is SVGAGI. The CDR3 spans 13 residues, counting both ends. The CDR3 region is CASSSPGPYEEYL.

V and J are TRBV29-1 and TRBJ2-6; the D gene could be TRBD1 or TRBD2 (5 bases each). The CDR3 runs to 15 residues. Germline values: CDR1 SQVTM, CDR2 ANQGSEA. Trimming took off 2 bases at V and 18 bases at J, with 26 bases between the two ends. As DNA, the CDR3 is TGCAGCGTTGAACAGGGAGCCTCTGGGGCCAACCTCCCGACTTTC. Translation gives CSVEQGASGANLPTF.

Notes on this clonotype: At one end, the junction sequence differs from germline, possibly due to a read error. The rearrangement joins TRBV6-1 to TRBJ2-5; 7 bases are shared with TRBD2. Germline V gene lookup returns CDR1 MNHNS and CDR2 SASEGT. This CDR3 is built from 14 residues. CDR3 in amino acids: CTSSNNLGGETQYF. The DNA of the CDR3 is TGTACCAGCTCTAATAACCTCGGGGGGGAGACCCAGTACTTC.

The rearrangement uses TRBV4-2 and TRBJ2-2, with D possibly being TRBD2 (5 bases). The CDR3 is 17 amino acids. Germline-derived CDR1 and CDR2 are LGHNA and YNFKEQ. V lost 3 bases, J lost 6 bases, and 20 bases lay in between. CDR3: CASSQGSLVGLAGELFF. As DNA, the CDR3 is TGTGCCAGCAGCCAGGGGAGCCTAGTGGGATTGGCCGGGGAGCTGTTTTTT.

Only a few counts were recorded for this clonotype. The conserved final phenylalanine or tryptophan is absent from the CDR3, which likely points to a read error. The chain recombines TRBV19 with TRBJ2-1; 10 bases are a match to TRBD2. CDR3 length equals 15 residues. Unmatched junction bases numbered 8, after V lost 7 bases and J lost 5 bases. Germline CDR1 and CDR2: LNHDA and SQIVND (reference sequence). The CDR3: CASNVPSGGNNEQFL. The CDR3 DNA sequence: TGTGCCAGTAACGTCCCTAGCGGGGGAAACAATGAGCAGTTCTTA.

The chain carries TRBV29-1 and TRBJ2-1, with D unresolved. V was clipped by 3 bases and J by 15 bases, with 21 bases between them. The germline CDR1 and CDR2 sequences are SQVTM and ANQGSEA. The CDR3 loop spans 13 amino acids. CDR3 nucleotide sequence: TGCAGCGTTGAGGCCCACAGCTACAATAAGCTGTTCTTC. It specifies CSVEAHSYNKLFF.

On this clonotype: Likely a read error: the CDR3 ends without its conserved phenylalanine or tryptophan. This chain uses TRBV6-6 with TRBJ1-1; D is unresolved. The V end was cut by 8 bases, the J end by 4 bases, with 17 bases between. This CDR3 has 14 amino acids. From germline, CDR1 is MNHNY and CDR2 SVGAGI (reference sequence). The CDR3 protein is CASWSGLGGTEAFL. The CDR3 DNA sequence: TGTGCCAGCTGGAGCGGTCTCGGTGGCACTGAAGCTTTCCTT.

Points on this clonotype: Relative to the germline gene, one junction end is altered; a read error may explain this. The chain links TRBV11-2 to TRBJ2-7; maybe TRBD1 (7 bases). This CDR3 is built from 17 residues. From germline, CDR1 is SGHAT and CDR2 FQNNGV. CDR3 sequence: CVSGSTGGGSWTYEQYF. For the CDR3, the DNA is TGTGTCAGCGGTAGCACAGGAGGGGGCTCTTGGACCTACGAGCAGTACTTC.

CDR3 amino acids: CASSLWNGELFF. In DNA, the CDR3 is TGTGCCAGCAGTTTGTGGAACGGGGAGCTGTTTTTT. The gene calls are TRBV12-3 or TRBV12-4 and TRBJ2-2; D remains unclear. Trimming removed 3 bases at V and 7 bases at J, with 6 bases between. This CDR3 comprises 12 residues.

Comments on this clonotype: A junction boundary mismatches the germline segment, possibly from a read error. V and J are TRBV10-3 and TRBJ1-1, with a possible D match to TRBD1 (5 bases). The CDR3 extends over 14 amino acids. Germline CDR1 ENHRY, CDR2 SYGVKD. CDR3 in amino acids: CAISEAGTNTEAFF. The CDR3 coding sequence is TGTGCCATCAGTGAGGCGGGGACTAACACTGAGGCTTTCTTT.

The chain couples TRBV4-2 to TRBJ2-3; the D gene is possibly TRBD1 (7 bases). CDR3 size: 23 residues. V was clipped by 3 bases and J by 1 base, with 35 bases between them. CDR1 and CDR2 (germline): LGHNA, YNFKEQ. In nucleotides, the CDR3 is TGTGCCAGCAGCCAGGAGACAGGGAGGTTCACTAGAGGGAAGGCCGGGGGCACAGATACGCAGTATTTT. Amino acid sequence: CASSQETGRFTRGKAGGTDTQYF.

Note on this clonotype: At one end, the junction sequence differs from germline, possibly due to a read error. This chain joins TRBV6-2 or TRBV6-3 and TRBJ2-2, with TRBD2 identical over 8 bases. CDR1 is MNHEY, CDR2 SVGEGT, per germline. CDR3 length: 15 residues. In DNA form, the CDR3 reads TGTGCCACCAGGACGGGACTAGGGGCCACCTGGGAGCTGTTTTTT. Translation: CATRTGLGATWELFF.

This clonotype came up once. At one boundary the junction diverges from the germline segment, which might be a read error. The chain joins TRBV7-8 to TRBJ2-7, with 8 bases matching TRBD1. The CDR3 runs 15 residues. Germline V gene data show CDR1 as SGHVS and CDR2 as FQNEAQ. CDR3 DNA: TGTGCCATCAGCTACCAGGGACAGGTGCTCTACAAGCAGTACTTC. This codes for CAISYQGQVLYKQYF.

Comment on this clonotype: A read error may explain this, as a much larger clone is one base away. The J gene is TRBJ2-3, the V gene TRBV6-6, with TRBD2 matching over 9 bases. The CDR3 has 16 amino acids. Germline V gives CDR1 MNHNY, CDR2 SVGAGI (reference sequence). Here the CDR3 DNA reads TGTGCCAACAGTTACTCGCAGGCGGGAGGGCCAGATACGCAGTATTTT. This encodes CANSYSQAGGPDTQYF.

This clonotype was seen only a few times. This sequence joins TRBV18 and TRBJ2-7; 8 bases are shared with TRBD2. J gave up 3 bases and V 2 bases, and 6 bases lay outside the gene matches. The germline V gene encodes CDR1 KGHSH and CDR2 LQKENI. The CDR3 is 15 amino acids. Here the CDR3 DNA reads TGTGCCAGCTCACCAGGGAGCGGGAGAGTCTACGAGCAGTACTTC. Its protein product is CASSPGSGRVYEQYF.

In its sample, this clonotype was seen many times. The chain has TRBV6-2 or TRBV6-3 and TRBJ2-5; 10 bases map to TRBD2. CDR3 size: 15 residues. V dropped 0 bases and J dropped 5; count of bases not matched to a gene: 3. Germline CDR1 is MNHEY and CDR2 is SVGEGT. Written as DNA, the CDR3 is TGTGCCAGCAGTTACTCGGCTAGCGGGAGTGAGACCCAGTACTTC. This encodes CASSYSASGSETQYF.

Ten or more counts support this clonotype. A clone one base away is much larger, so this may be a read error. This chain uses TRBV11-2 with TRBJ2-7, with a possible D match to TRBD1 (5 bases). Germline V gene lookup returns CDR1 SGHAT and CDR2 FQNNGV. The V gene lost 0 bases and the J gene lost 4 bases, with 13 bases spanning the gap. There are 15 residues in the CDR3. This chain's CDR3 is CASSLDRARAYEQYF. The CDR3 nucleotides read TGTGCCAGCAGCTTAGATCGTGCCAGGGCATACGAGCAGTACTTC.

Worth noting for this clonotype: At one of its ends the junction is not consistent with the germline gene, which may arise from a read error. The rearrangement uses TRBV12-3 or TRBV12-4 and TRBJ1-5; no firm D call. The tail of the sequence fits TRBJ2-3 better, so the J call may be wrong. CDR3 length: 12 amino acids. CDR3 loop: CTSSDSYQPQYF. The CDR3 DNA follows: TGTACCAGCAGTGACTCCTATCAGCCCCAGTATTTT.

With regard to this clonotype: Since no conserved phenylalanine or tryptophan closes the CDR3, a read error is the likely cause. CDR3 bases: TGTGCCGGCAGCCCAGCAAGTGAGCAGTACATC. Its translation: CAGSPASEQYI. The chain carries TRBV11-2 and TRBJ2-7, with D unresolved. CDR1 is SGHAT and CDR2 is FQNNGV in the germline V gene. CDR3 length: 11 residues.

Notes on this clonotype: At one of its ends the junction is not consistent with the germline gene, which may arise from a read error. This sequence joins TRBV29-1 and TRBJ2-1; 11 bases fit TRBD2. The CDR3 spans 14 residues. Germline CDR1 is SQVTM and CDR2 is ANQGSEA. The CDR3 DNA reads TGCAGCCTAACGGGACTAGCGGAGAACAATGAGCAGTCCTTC. It encodes CSLTGLAENNEQSF.

The V call is TRBV12-3 or TRBV12-4, the J call TRBJ2-1; D uncertain. V was shortened by 10 bases and J by 16 bases, with 17 bases between the two germline ends. This CDR3 is 10 amino acids long. The CDR3 DNA sequence: TGTGCCACCAACTATGGTGAACATTTCTTC. This codes for CATNYGEHFF.

A word on this clonotype: This may stem from a read error, because a much larger clone lies one nucleotide away. The gene calls are TRBV28 and TRBJ2-2; 8 bases fit TRBD2. This CDR3 is 15 amino acids long. The germline CDR1 and CDR2 sequences are MDHEN and SYDVKM. CDR3 region: CACSSTSEVTGELFF. The CDR3, as DNA: TGTGCCTGCAGTTCGACTAGCGAAGTCACCGGGGAGCTGTTTTTT.

About this clonotype itself: At one boundary the junction diverges from the germline segment, which might be a read error. The chain is built from TRBV11-2 and TRBJ2-5; D is perhaps TRBD1 or TRBD2 (7 bases each). Germline-derived CDR1 and CDR2 are SGHAT and FQNNGV. This CDR3 has 17 amino acids. Here the CDR3 DNA reads TGTGCCAGCAGCTTAATTCCAGGGGGGGTTTACCAAGAGACTCAGAACTTC. This translates into CASSLIPGGVYQETQNF.

The rearrangement uses TRBV7-2 and TRBJ2-3; 9 nucleotides agree with TRBD1. Per germline, CDR1 SGHTA and CDR2 FQGNSA. This CDR3 region has 17 residues. The V segment lost 1 base and the J segment 1 base; nucleotides outside the gene matches: 6. In nucleotides, the CDR3 is TGTACCAGCAGCTTAGGTTGGGGGGACAGGGGCACAGATACGCAGTATTTT. The encoded protein is CTSSLGWGDRGTDTQYF.

In its sample, this clonotype was seen many times. V gene TRBV28 combines with J gene TRBJ2-2; 7 bases match TRBD1. The CDR3 is made up of 14 amino acids. V was pared by 2 bases and J by 6 bases, with 3 bases of the junction left unmatched. CDR1 is MDHEN, CDR2 SYDVKM, per germline. CDR3 coding DNA: TGTGCCAGCAGTTTACGGACAGGCTCCGGGGAGCTGTTTTTT. Translation gives CASSLRTGSGELFF.